This T cell receptor (beta chain) was documented in a study of blood T cells in healthy people across ages. Study-level results: It was not possible, with unsorted PBMCs, to conclusively compare naive and antigen-experienced cells.

The CDR3 has 12 residues. The germline gives CDR1 DFQATT, CDR2 SNEGSKA (reference sequence). A note on this clonotype: Its target is not known. Relative to the germline gene, one junction end is altered; a read error may explain this.

The second PCR ran about 6 to 12 cycles with a sample-barcoded 5' primer and J-beta primers. TCRdb itself ran the 5' RACE reads through MiXCR, one entry per CDR3 protein. The sample holds about 800,000 distinct CDR3 sequences, about three fifths seen once. The sequence was collected from a man under 40 in good health. Sequenced sample: blood. V usage is TRBV20-1 and J usage is TRBJ2-1; D may be TRBD2 (5 bases). The CDR3 nucleotides are TGCAGTGCTAGAGATATGGGGAGTGAGCAGTTCTTT. Translated, it gives CSARDMGSEQFF.